Below, 3 T cell receptor beta chains from the same sample are listed, as sequenced in a study of cytomegalovirus exposure and HLA in healthy donors (dated by TCRdb to the late 2010s). Library preparation employed the immunoSEQ multiplex PCR assay. A mixture of 60 forward primers for TCR Vbeta segments and 13 reverse primers for TCR Jbeta segments was used in the multiplex PCR. This is the immuneACCESS table as TCRdb keeps it, with only in-frame sequences that have V and J called. A part of the clones is gone; compared with another copy, unresolved V genes explain less than half, and the rest is unexplained. Within this sample are roughly 160,000 clones, with about 85% of them counted one time only. The ten biggest clones cover around 2.6% of the sample. The specimen sequenced was PBMCs. These receptors all come from a man aged 25-45 years in good health and CMV-seropositive.

The CDR3 protein is CASSVEQGAYGYTF. DNA of the CDR3: TGTGCCAGCAGCGTAGAACAGGGCGCCTATGGCTACACCTTC. The chain links TRBV9 to TRBJ1-2, with a tentative D call TRBD1 (6 bases). Germline V gene lookup returns CDR1 SGDLS and CDR2 YYNGEE. This CDR3 region has 14 residues. V lost 0 bases and J 4 bases, leaving 10 bases between the germline ends.

This clone appeared a single time. CDR3 protein: CASSRYPQGRDEQYF. Here the CDR3 DNA reads TGTGCCAGCAGTCGCTACCCCCAGGGCCGGGACGAGCAGTACTTC. The chain has TRBV7-9 and TRBJ2-7; possible D gene TRBD1, 5 bases. Per the germline V gene, CDR1 is SEHNR and CDR2 is FQNEAQ (reference sequence). This CDR3 spans 15 amino acids. V was pared by 6 bases and J by 5 bases, with 20 bases between.

This rearrangement joins TRBV14 to TRBJ2-7; D call uncertain. The CDR3 sequence is 15 residues long. V shed 0 bases and J shed 3 bases, with 12 bases lying between them. From germline, CDR1 is SGHDN and CDR2 FVKESK. The CDR3 sequence: CASSQDRNNFYEQYF. CDR3 DNA sequence: TGTGCCAGCAGCCAAGATAGAAATAATTTCTACGAGCAGTACTTC. Combining the CDR3 with reference TRBV14 and TRBJ2-7 gives the whole variable domain EAGVTQFPSHSVIEKGQTVTLRCDPISGHDNLYWYRRVMGKEIKFLLHFVKESKQDESGMPNNRFLAERTGGTYSTLKVQPAELEDSGVYFCASSQDRNNFYEQYFGPGTRLTVT.